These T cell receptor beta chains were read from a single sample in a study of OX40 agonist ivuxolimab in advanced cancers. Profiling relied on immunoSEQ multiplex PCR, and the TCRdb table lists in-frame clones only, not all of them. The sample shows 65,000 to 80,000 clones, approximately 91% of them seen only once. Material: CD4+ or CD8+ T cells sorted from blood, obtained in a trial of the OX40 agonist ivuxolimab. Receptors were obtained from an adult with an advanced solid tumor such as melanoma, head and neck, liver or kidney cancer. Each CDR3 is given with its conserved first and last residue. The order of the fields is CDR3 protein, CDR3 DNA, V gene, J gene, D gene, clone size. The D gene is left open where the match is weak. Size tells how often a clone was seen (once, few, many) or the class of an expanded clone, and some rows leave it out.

CASSPDNTDTQYF	TGCGCCAGCAGCCCGGACAACACAGATACGCAGTATTTT	TRBV5-1	TRBJ2-3	.	once
CASGSGSLTDTQYF	TGTGCTAGTGGCAGCGGGTCTCTCACAGATACGCAGTATTTT	TRBV12-5	TRBJ2-3	.	.
CASSLPGWERVYEQYF	TGTGCCAGCAGTCTCCCGGGGTGGGAGAGAGTCTACGAGCAGTACTTC	TRBV2	TRBJ2-7	.	.
CASGLSLGTGGGNEQFF	TGTGCTAGTGGTTTGTCTTTGGGGACAGGGGGAGGAAATGAGCAGTTCTTC	TRBV12-5	TRBJ2-1	TRBD1	once
CAISPSGAGTDTQYF	TGTGCCATCAGCCCCTCAGGGGCTGGAACAGATACGCAGTATTTT	TRBV10-3	TRBJ2-3	.	.
CASSVSMENTEAFF	TGTGCCAGCAGTGTGAGCATGGAGAACACTGAAGCTTTCTTT	TRBV6-4	TRBJ1-1	.	medium-sized
CASSPTGQFDTEAFF	TGTGCCAGCAGCCCGACAGGGCAGTTTGACACTGAAGCTTTCTTT	TRBV7-9	TRBJ1-1	TRBD1	.
CASRDYRADTQYF	TGTGCCAGCAGGGACTACAGGGCCGATACGCAGTATTTT	TRBV27	TRBJ2-3	.	.
CASSLAGSSYEQYF	TGCGCCAGCAGCTTGGCAGGGAGCTCCTACGAGCAGTACTTC	TRBV5-1	TRBJ2-7	.	.
CASSYRQGAKPQHF	TGTGCCAGCAGTTACCGACAGGGGGCGAAGCCCCAGCATTTT	TRBV6-5	TRBJ1-5	TRBD1	.
CAWIGGGLGAYEQYF	TGTGCCTGGATAGGTGGGGGCCTCGGGGCCTACGAGCAGTACTTC	TRBV30	TRBJ2-7	.	.
CASSYDGRELFF	TGTGCCAGCAGTTACGATGGTAGGGAGCTGTTTTTT	TRBV6-5	TRBJ2-2	.	once
CASSQQQSSYNEQFF	TGCGCCAGCAGCCAGCAGCAGTCCTCCTACAATGAGCAGTTCTTC	TRBV4-1	TRBJ2-1	.	.
CASSYRAANTGELFF	TGTGCCAGCAGTTATCGCGCCGCGAACACCGGGGAGCTGTTTTTT	TRBV6-6	TRBJ2-2	.	.
CASSTKRRDDEQFF	TGTGCCAGCAGTACGAAAAGACGTGACGATGAGCAGTTCTTC	TRBV28	TRBJ2-1	.	.
CASSLDVAGNTIYF	TGCGCCAGCAGCTTGGACGTAGCTGGAAACACCATATATTTT	TRBV5-1	TRBJ1-3	.	.
CASSSTGGVRLANDEQFF	TGTGCCAGCAGCTCGACAGGGGGCGTTAGACTAGCGAATGATGAGCAGTTCTTC	TRBV7-8	TRBJ2-1	TRBD1	.
CSVSRGIGYEQYF	TGCAGCGTTTCTAGGGGAATCGGCTACGAGCAGTACTTC	TRBV29-1	TRBJ2-7	.	.
CASSVGQGVNQPQHF	TGTGCCAGCAGCGTAGGTCAGGGAGTCAATCAGCCCCAGCATTTT	TRBV9	TRBJ1-5	.	.
CASSYMGASTDTQYF	TGTGCCAGCAGTTACATGGGGGCGAGCACAGATACGCAGTATTTT	TRBV6-5	TRBJ2-3	.	.
CASSYLDRGGNTEAFF	TGTGCCAGCAGCTATCTTGACAGGGGCGGAAACACTGAAGCTTTCTTT	TRBV7-9	TRBJ1-1	TRBD1	.
CASREKGSTYEQYF	TGCGCCAGCAGGGAGAAGGGCTCAACCTACGAGCAGTACTTC	TRBV10-2	TRBJ2-7	.	.
CASSQSRAGAGNQPQHF	TGCGCCAGCAGTCAATCGCGGGCGGGGGCTGGCAATCAGCCCCAGCATTTT	TRBV23-1	TRBJ1-5	.	.
CASSSFGDGQGDEQFF	TGTGCCAGCAGTTCCTTCGGGGACGGCCAGGGAGATGAGCAGTTCTTC	TRBV6-6	TRBJ2-1	.	once
CASSLKSSGSSYEQYF	TGCGCCAGCAGCCTCAAATCTAGCGGGAGCTCCTACGAGCAGTACTTC	TRBV4-1	TRBJ2-7	TRBD2	.
CASSVGVADYNEQFF	TGTGCCAGCAGCGTAGGGGTAGCTGATTACAATGAGCAGTTCTTC	TRBV9	TRBJ2-1	.	once
CASSLVAGDEQFF	TGTGCCAGCAGCTTGGTGGCAGGGGATGAGCAGTTCTTC	TRBV5-6	TRBJ2-1	.	.
CASSTTVTGSGNTIYF	TGTGCCAGCAGCACCACTGTGACAGGCTCTGGAAACACCATATATTTT	TRBV5-6	TRBJ1-3	.	once
CASSLAVQDSGNTIYF	TGCGCCAGCAGCTTGGCCGTACAGGACTCTGGAAACACCATATATTTT	TRBV5-1	TRBJ1-3	.	.
CASNRQSDQPQHF	TGTGCCAGCAACAGACAGAGTGACCAGCCCCAGCATTTT	TRBV6-1	TRBJ1-5	.	.
CASSPRAFAETQYF	TGTGCCAGCAGCCCTAGGGCCTTCGCGGAGACCCAGTACTTC	TRBV7-2	TRBJ2-5	.	.
CASSVALALSSYNEQFF	TGTGCCAGCAGCGTAGCTCTAGCGTTGAGCTCCTACAATGAGCAGTTCTTC	TRBV9	TRBJ2-1	.	.
CASSPGVGSYEQYF	TGCGCCAGCAGCCCGGGAGTAGGGTCCTACGAGCAGTACTTC	TRBV4-1	TRBJ2-7	.	.
CASSQGQGGRTEAFF	TGCGCCAGCAGCCAAGGACAGGGAGGGAGGACTGAAGCTTTCTTT	TRBV4-1	TRBJ1-1	TRBD1	.
CASSSPLAGGETQYF	TGTGCCAGCAGCTCGCCCCTAGCGGGAGGGGAGACCCAGTACTTC	TRBV5-4	TRBJ2-5	TRBD2	.
CASSRHSGRAYNEQFF	TGTGCCAGCAGCAGACATAGCGGGAGGGCTTACAATGAGCAGTTCTTC	TRBV7-9	TRBJ2-1	TRBD2	.
CAISQTGGAGGEQFF	TGTGCCATCAGCCAGACAGGGGGCGCTGGGGGTGAGCAGTTCTTC	TRBV10-3	TRBJ2-1	TRBD1	few
CASSRSTHQPQHF	TGCGCCAGCAGCCGCAGCACACATCAGCCCCAGCATTTT	TRBV4-1	TRBJ1-5	.	.
CASSSHDRVVSEAFF	TGTGCCAGTAGTTCCCACGACAGGGTCGTTTCTGAAGCTTTCTTT	TRBV19	TRBJ1-1	TRBD1	.
CASSISGGGYEQYF	TGTGCCAGTAGTATTTCAGGGGGCGGATACGAGCAGTACTTC	TRBV19	TRBJ2-7	TRBD1	.
CSVGWNTEAFF	TGCAGTGTTGGCTGGAACACTGAAGCTTTCTTT	TRBV20-1	TRBJ1-1	.	.
CASSDSRLETQYF	TGTGCCAGCAGCGACAGCCGGCTGGAGACCCAGTACTTC	TRBV9	TRBJ2-5	.	.
CAISEPGQVNYGYTF	TGTGCCATCAGTGAACCGGGACAGGTTAACTATGGCTACACCTTC	TRBV10-3	TRBJ1-2	TRBD1	.
CASSARRASGRAGEQFF	TGTGCCAGCAGCGCCCGTAGGGCTAGCGGGAGGGCTGGTGAGCAGTTCTTC	TRBV21-1	TRBJ2-1	.	.